This T cell receptor beta chain came from a study of T cell repertoires in cytomegalovirus infection. Study summary: Signatures in public TCR beta sequences pointed to both CMV infection and matching HLA type. General study points: The cumulative frequency of public TCR beta families identified carriers of CMV plus the relevant HLA. HLA-C-restricted TCR beta clonotypes specific for CMV led the ex vivo response.

This clonotype was seen many times. Its target is not known. The CDR3 runs 14 residues. Trimming removed 3 bases from V and 8 bases from J, with 13 bases in between. Germline CDR1 reads SGHTA; CDR2 reads FQGNSA. One entry per CDR3 protein, called by TCRdb with MiXCR from the reads. Among 210,000 or so distinct CDR3 sequences listed, roughly 6.5% were seen once. Sequencing used PBMCs. The V gene is TRBV7-2, the J gene TRBJ1-4; possible D gene TRBD1, 5 bases. The sequence was collected from a human donor in good health (CMV status not recorded). Some clones in this sample may be carry-over from other donors' samples. The CDR3: CASSFGTQGEKLFF. CDR3 DNA: TGTGCCAGCAGCTTCGGGACCCAGGGCGAAAAACTGTTTTTT.